This T cell receptor (beta chain) was recovered during a study of cytomegalovirus exposure and HLA in healthy donors. Study information: The study's early data release held approximately 91 million unique TCRs from HLA-typed donors.

V gave up 8 bases and J gave up 0 bases; unmatched junction bases: 4. There are 14 residues in the CDR3. The germline V gene has CDR1 MNHGY and CDR2 SAAAGT. As concerns this clone: Its antigen is undetermined.

Study findings and constraints: TCR beta V- and J-gene trimming was later associated with a missense DCLRE1C variant.

Amplification used 60 Vbeta primers and 13 Jbeta primers. Clones were sequenced by immunoSEQ multiplex PCR, and TCRdb holds only the in-frame ones, with some missing. The table has some 150,000 clones, 82% seen once. This receptor was taken from a man in his late teens or twenties in good health and CMV-seropositive. Material: PBMCs. V gene TRBV6-8 combines with J gene TRBJ2-1; 7 bases agree with TRBD2. The CDR3 sequence is CASPGTTSYNEQFF. CDR3 DNA sequence: TGTGCCAGCCCCGGGACTACCTCCTACAATGAGCAGTTCTTC.